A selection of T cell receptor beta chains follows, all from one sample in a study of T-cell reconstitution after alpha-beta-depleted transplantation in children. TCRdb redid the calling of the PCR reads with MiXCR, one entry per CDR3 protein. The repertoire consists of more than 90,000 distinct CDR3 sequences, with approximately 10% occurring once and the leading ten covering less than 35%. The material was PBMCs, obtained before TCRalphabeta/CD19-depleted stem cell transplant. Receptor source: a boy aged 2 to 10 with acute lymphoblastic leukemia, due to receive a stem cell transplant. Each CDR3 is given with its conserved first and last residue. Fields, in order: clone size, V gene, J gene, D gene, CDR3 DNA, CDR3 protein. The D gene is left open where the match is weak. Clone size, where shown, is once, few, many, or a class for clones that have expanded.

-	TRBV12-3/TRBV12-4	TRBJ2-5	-	TGTGCCAGCAGTTTACTTCCGGCGAGAGAGACCCAGTACTTC	CASSLLPARETQYF
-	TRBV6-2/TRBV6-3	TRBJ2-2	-	TGTGCCGGATCCCGGGCCCCGAACACCGGGGAGCTGTTTTTT	CAGSRAPNTGELFF
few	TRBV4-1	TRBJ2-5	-	TGCGCCAGCAGCCCCGCAGGGGGGCAGGGACAAGAGACCCAGTACTTC	CASSPAGGQGQETQYF
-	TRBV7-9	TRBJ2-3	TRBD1	TGTGCCAGCAGCGTTCAGGGGGCGACAGATACGCAGTATTTT	CASSVQGATDTQYF
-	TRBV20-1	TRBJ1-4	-	TGCAGTGCTAGAGAGGTTGAAAAACTGTTTTTT	CSAREVEKLFF
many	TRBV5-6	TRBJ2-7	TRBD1	TGTGCCAGCAGCTTGGAACAGGGGACGAACGAGCAGTACTTC	CASSLEQGTNEQYF
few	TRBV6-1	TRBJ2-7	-	TGTGCCAGCAGTGTGGGGATCAGTTACGAGCAGTACTTC	CASSVGISYEQYF
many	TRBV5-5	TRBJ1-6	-	TGTGCCAGCAGCCGACGGACGGACATTACCTATAATTCACCCCTCCACTTT	CASSRRTDITYNSPLHF
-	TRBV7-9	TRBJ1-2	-	TGTGCCAGCAGCTTCGAGGGGGGGAACTATGGCTACACCTTC	CASSFEGGNYGYTF
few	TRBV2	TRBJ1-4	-	TGTGCCAGCAGTGTGGGTCGGCAGGCTGGAGAAAAACTGTTTTTT	CASSVGRQAGEKLFF
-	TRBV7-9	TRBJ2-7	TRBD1	TGTGCCAGCAGCTTAGTTGGGACAGGGGAACACGAGCAGTACTTC	CASSLVGTGEHEQYF
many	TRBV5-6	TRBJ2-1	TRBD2	TGTGCCAGCAGCTTTGACCTAGCGGGAGGCTGGGAGCAGTTCTTC	CASSFDLAGGWEQFF
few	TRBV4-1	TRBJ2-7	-	TGCGCCAGCAGCCAAGATACGACTTGGGTGGGCTACGAGCAGTACTTC	CASSQDTTWVGYEQYF
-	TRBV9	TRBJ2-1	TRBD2	TGTGCCAGCAGCGCTCCTAGCGGGAGGGACGAGCAGTTCTTC	CASSAPSGRDEQFF
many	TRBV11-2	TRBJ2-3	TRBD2	TGTGCCAGCAGACCCGGGACTAGCGGGCACACAGATACGCAGTATTTT	CASRPGTSGHTDTQYF
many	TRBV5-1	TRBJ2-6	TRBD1	TGCGCCAGCAGCTCCCTTCAGGGGGCGCGGAGGGCCAACGTCCTGACTTTC	CASSSLQGARRANVLTF
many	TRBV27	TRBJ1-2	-	TGTGCCAGCAACTCAAGGAACGGGGCCATGGGACACTATGGCTACACCTTC	CASNSRNGAMGHYGYTF
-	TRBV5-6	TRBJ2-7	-	TGTGCCAGCAGTTTCCGGGGGAGCTCCTACGAGCAGTACTTC	CASSFRGSSYEQYF
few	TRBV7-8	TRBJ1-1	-	TGTGCCAGCAGCTTAGGCCTAACGGGGGGTGAAGCTTTCTTT	CASSLGLTGGEAFF
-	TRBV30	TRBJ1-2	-	TGTGCCTGGACACTGAGCCCCTATGGCTACACCTTC	CAWTLSPYGYTF
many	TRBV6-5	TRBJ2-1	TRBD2	TGTGCCAGCAGTCCATATTACGGGACTAGGGACAATGAGCAGTTCTTC	CASSPYYGTRDNEQFF
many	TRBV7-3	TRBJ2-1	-	TGTGCCAGCAGCTTAGGCCTAACCTCCCACAATGAGCAGTTCTTC	CASSLGLTSHNEQFF
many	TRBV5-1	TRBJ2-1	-	TGCGCCAGCAGCTTGCCGCACAATGAGCAGTTCTTC	CASSLPHNEQFF
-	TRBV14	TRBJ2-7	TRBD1	TGTGCCAGCAGCCAAGCGAGACAGGGGACCTACGAGCAGTACTTC	CASSQARQGTYEQYF
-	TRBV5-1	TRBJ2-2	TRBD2	TGCGCCAGCAGCCTCATTGGACTAGCGGGAGGGACCGGGGAGCTGTTTTTT	CASSLIGLAGGTGELFF
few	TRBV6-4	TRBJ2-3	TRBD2	TGTGCCAGCACTACCGTAGCGGGAGCAGATACGCAGTATTTT	CASTTVAGADTQYF
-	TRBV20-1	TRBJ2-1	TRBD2	TGCAGTGCTAGGTCCCTTGGCGGGAGCTCCTACAATGAGCAGTTCTTC	CSARSLGGSSYNEQFF
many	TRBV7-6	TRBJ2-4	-	TGTGCCAGCAGCTTAGACCCCCCCTCTTCAGGGGCCAAAAACATTCAGTACTTC	CASSLDPPSSGAKNIQYF
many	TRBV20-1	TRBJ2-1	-	TGCAGTGCTTCCCAGGGGTACAACAATGAGCAGTTCTTC	CSASQGYNNEQFF
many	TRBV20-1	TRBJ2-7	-	TGCAGTGCTAGAAAGGGACTTTCTTCCTACGAGCAGTACTTC	CSARKGLSSYEQYF
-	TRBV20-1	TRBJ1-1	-	TGCAGTGCCCCCGGGACGGTGAACACTGAAGCTTTCTTT	CSAPGTVNTEAFF
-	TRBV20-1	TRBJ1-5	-	TGCAGTGATAAGGAGGGGCTCAATCAGCCCCAGCATTTT	CSDKEGLNQPQHF
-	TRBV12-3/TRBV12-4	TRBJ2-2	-	TGTGCCAGCAGTTTAATTTTGCCGCCGTTCACCGGGGAGCTGTTTTTT	CASSLILPPFTGELFF
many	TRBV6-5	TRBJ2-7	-	TGTGCCAGCAGACAATTGGGTCCAGGGCCAAAAGCAGCTTACGAGCAGTACTTC	CASRQLGPGPKAAYEQYF
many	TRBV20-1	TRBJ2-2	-	TGCAGTGCTAGAGTAAATCTAGCGTCCTCCGGGGAGCTGTTTTTT	CSARVNLASSGELFF
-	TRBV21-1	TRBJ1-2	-	TGTGCCAGCAGCAAAAGGTTCCCAGGGGGCAATAGTTTAAACTATGGCTACACCTTC	CASSKRFPGGNSLNYGYTF
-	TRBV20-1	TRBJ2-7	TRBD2	TGCAGTGCCCCGGGACTAGCACACTACGAGCAGTACTTC	CSAPGLAHYEQYF
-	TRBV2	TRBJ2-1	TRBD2	TGTGCCAGCATGGTAGCGGGAGGGGGGGATGAGCAGTTCTTC	CASMVAGGGDEQFF
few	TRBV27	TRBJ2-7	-	TGTGCCAGCAGTCCGTCCGGCCGCCTGGGCGAGCAGTACTTC	CASSPSGRLGEQYF
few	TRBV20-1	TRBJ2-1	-	TGCAGTGCTAGAAGGTCGGCGACAGTTTACAATGAGCAGTTCTTC	CSARRSATVYNEQFF
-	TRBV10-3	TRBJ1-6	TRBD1	TGTGCCATCACTCCTCTAAAGTCGGGGGACAGGGTAATATCACCCCTCCACTTT	CAITPLKSGDRVISPLHF